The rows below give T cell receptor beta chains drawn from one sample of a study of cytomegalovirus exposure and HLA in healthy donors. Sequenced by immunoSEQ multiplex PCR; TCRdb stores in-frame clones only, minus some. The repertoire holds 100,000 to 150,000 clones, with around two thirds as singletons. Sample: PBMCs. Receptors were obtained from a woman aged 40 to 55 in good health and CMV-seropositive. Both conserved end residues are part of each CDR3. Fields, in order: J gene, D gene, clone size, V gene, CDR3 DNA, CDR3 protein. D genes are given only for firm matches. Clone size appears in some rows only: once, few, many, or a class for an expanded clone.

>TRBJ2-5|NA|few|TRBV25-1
TGTGCCAGCAGTGTATCACAGGCGTACCAAGAGACCCAGTACTTC
CASSVSQAYQETQYF
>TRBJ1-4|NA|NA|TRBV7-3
TGTGCCAGCAGCGTAAACCCCACAGGGAAACTGTTTTTT
CASSVNPTGKLFF
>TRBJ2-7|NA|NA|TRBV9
TGTGCCAGCAGCGTCTCTCCCGGGGTCGAGCAGTACTTC
CASSVSPGVEQYF
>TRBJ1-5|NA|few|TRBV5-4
TGTGCCAGCAGCCTAGGGGGAACCAATCAGCCCCAGCATTTT
CASSLGGTNQPQHF
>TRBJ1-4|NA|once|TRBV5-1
TGCGCCAGCAGATCGGGAACTAATGAAAAACTGTTTTTT
CASRSGTNEKLFF
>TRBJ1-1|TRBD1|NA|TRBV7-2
TGTGCCAGCAGCGACCGGACAGGGAACACTGAAGCTTTCTTT
CASSDRTGNTEAFF
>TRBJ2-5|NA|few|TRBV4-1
TGCGCCAGCAGCCAAGGCCCTAGCTACCAAGAGACCCAGTACTTC
CASSQGPSYQETQYF
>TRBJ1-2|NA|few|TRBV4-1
TGCGCCAGCAGCGAGGTGGGTTTCAGGGACTCCTATGGCTACACCTTC
CASSEVGFRDSYGYTF
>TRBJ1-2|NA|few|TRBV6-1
TGTGCCAGCAGTGATGGGGCAGGGCGGGGGGGTGGCTACACCTTC
CASSDGAGRGGGYTF
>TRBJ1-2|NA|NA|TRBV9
TGTGCCAGCAGCGTAGATACGGGGAGGGTGGGCTACACCTTC
CASSVDTGRVGYTF
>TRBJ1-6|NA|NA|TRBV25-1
TGTGCCAGCTGTCTGAGCTCCTATAATTCACCCCTCCACTTT
CASCLSSYNSPLHF
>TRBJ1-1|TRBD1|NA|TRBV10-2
TGCGCCAGCATCGGGACAGCTAACACTGAAGCTTTCTTT
CASIGTANTEAFF
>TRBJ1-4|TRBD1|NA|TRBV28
TGTGCCAGCTCGGGACAGGGACATGAAAAACTGTTTTTT
CASSGQGHEKLFF
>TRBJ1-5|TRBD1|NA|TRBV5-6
TGTGCCAGCAGCTGGACAGGGGGTCAGCCCCAGCATTTT
CASSWTGGQPQHF
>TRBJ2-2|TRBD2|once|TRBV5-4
TGTGCCAGCAGCTCGACTAGCGGGGGGACCTACACCGGGGAGCTGTTTTTT
CASSSTSGGTYTGELFF
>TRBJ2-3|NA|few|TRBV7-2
TGTGCCAGCAACTCAGGGACTAGCACAGATACGCAGTATTTT
CASNSGTSTDTQYF
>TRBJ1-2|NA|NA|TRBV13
TGTGCCAGCAACGCAGGGGCGGACTATGGCTACACCTTC
CASNAGADYGYTF
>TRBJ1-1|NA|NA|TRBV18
TGTGCCAGCTCACCGGAAGGGCGGAGGGCTGAAGCTTTCTTT
CASSPEGRRAEAFF
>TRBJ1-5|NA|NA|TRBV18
TGTGCCAGCTCACCAGGGCGTCATAGCAATCAGCCCCAGCATTTT
CASSPGRHSNQPQHF
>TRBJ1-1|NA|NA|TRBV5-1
TGCGCCAGCAGCTTCGGGGGACTGAACACTGAAGCTTTCTTT
CASSFGGLNTEAFF
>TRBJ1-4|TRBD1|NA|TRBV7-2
TGTGCCAGCAGCCCAGGGACAGGGGAGGAAAAACTGTTTTTT
CASSPGTGEEKLFF
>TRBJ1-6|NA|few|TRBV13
TGTGCCAGCAGCCTAAGAAACTCGGGATTACCCTATAATTCACCCCTCCACTTT
CASSLRNSGLPYNSPLHF
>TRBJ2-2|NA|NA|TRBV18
TGTGCCAGCTCACCGGACAGAATGAACACCGGGGAGCTGTTTTTT
CASSPDRMNTGELFF
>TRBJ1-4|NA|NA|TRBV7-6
TGTGCCAGCAGCCCCGGGACGGGAGAGGATGCAACTAATGAAAAACTGTTTTTT
CASSPGTGEDATNEKLFF
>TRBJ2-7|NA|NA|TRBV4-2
TGTGCCAGCAGCCAAGAGGAGACAGGTCTCTACGAGCAGTACTTC
CASSQEETGLYEQYF
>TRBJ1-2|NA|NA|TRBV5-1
TGCGCCAGCAGCTTCGGGATTAACTATGGCTACACCTTC
CASSFGINYGYTF
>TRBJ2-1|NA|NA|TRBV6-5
TGTGCCAGCAGTTCACTGGGGGCCAGGGTCTTC
CASSSLGARVF
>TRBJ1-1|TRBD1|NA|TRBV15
TGTGCCACCAGCAGAGTAGGACAGGGCCGGCGCACTGAAGCTTTCTTT
CATSRVGQGRRTEAFF
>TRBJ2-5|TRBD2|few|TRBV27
TGTGCCAGCAGTTCCGGACTAGAGCTCGCCGTGGGCCAGTACTTC
CASSSGLELAVGQYF
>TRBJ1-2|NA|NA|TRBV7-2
TGTGCCAGCTTTTCCGATGCAGGGGCTAGAGGCTACACCTTC
CASFSDAGARGYTF
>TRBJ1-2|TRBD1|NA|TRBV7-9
TGTGCCAGCAGACTGGGACAGACCTATGGCTACACCTTC
CASRLGQTYGYTF
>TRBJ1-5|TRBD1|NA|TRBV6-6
TGTGCCAGCAGTCACCCTGGACAGGGTAAGGGTCAGCCCCAGCATTTT
CASSHPGQGKGQPQHF
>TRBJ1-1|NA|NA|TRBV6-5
TGTGCCAGCAGTTACTCAGCCGGCACTGAAGCTTTCTTT
CASSYSAGTEAFF
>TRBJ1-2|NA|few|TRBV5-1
TGCGCCAGCAGCTGGGGACAAAATAACTATGGCTACACCTTC
CASSWGQNNYGYTF
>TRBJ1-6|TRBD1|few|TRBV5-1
TGCGCCAGCAGGGAGACAGGGGGGAACTCACCCCTCCACTTT
CASRETGGNSPLHF
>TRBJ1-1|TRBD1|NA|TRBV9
TGTGCCAGCAGCGTTGTGGACAGGGGCACTGAAGCTTTCTTT
CASSVVDRGTEAFF
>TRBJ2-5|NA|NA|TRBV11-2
TGTGCCAGCAGCCGCCAGGAGACCCAGTACTTC
CASSRQETQYF
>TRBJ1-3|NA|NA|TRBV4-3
TGCGCCAGCAGCCAAGACCCCGCGAGAGGAAACACCATATATTTT
CASSQDPARGNTIYF
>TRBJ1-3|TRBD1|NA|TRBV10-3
TGTGCCATCAGTCCTGGGACAGGGACAAGCTCTGGAAACACCATATATTTT
CAISPGTGTSSGNTIYF
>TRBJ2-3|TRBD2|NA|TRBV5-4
TGTGCCAGCAGCACAAGCGGGGGGGCCGCCACAGATACGCAGTATTTT
CASSTSGGAATDTQYF
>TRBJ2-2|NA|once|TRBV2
TGTGCCAGCAGTGAAGAGGGGGGGAGGAACACCGGGGAGCTGTTTTTT
CASSEEGGRNTGELFF
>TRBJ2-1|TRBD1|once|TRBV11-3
TGTGCCAGCAGCTCCGGACAGGGGCCTTACAATGAGCAGTTCTTC
CASSSGQGPYNEQFF
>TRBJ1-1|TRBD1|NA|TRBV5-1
TGCGCCAGCAGCCATATATTACAAAGGGACAGAAAAAACACTGAAGCTTTCTTT
CASSHILQRDRKNTEAFF
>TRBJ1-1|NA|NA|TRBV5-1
TGCGCCAGCAGTTCCGGGACACTCAACACTGAAGCTTTCTTT
CASSSGTLNTEAFF
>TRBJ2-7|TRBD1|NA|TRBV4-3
TGCGCCAGCAGCCAAGTGCGGACAGGGGGTTCCTACGAGCAGTACTTC
CASSQVRTGGSYEQYF
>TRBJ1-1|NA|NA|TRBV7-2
TGTGCCAGCAGCTTAGACCCGGACACTGAAGCTTTCTTT
CASSLDPDTEAFF
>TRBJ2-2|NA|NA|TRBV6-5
TGTGCCAGCAGTTACCCACAGAACACCGGGGAGCTGTTTTTT
CASSYPQNTGELFF
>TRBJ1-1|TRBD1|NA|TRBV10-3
TGTGCCATCAGTGATCAGGGGGCGTCCACTGAAGCTTTCTTT
CAISDQGASTEAFF
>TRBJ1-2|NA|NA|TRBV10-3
TGTGCCATCAGCGAGGAGACAGCCTATGGCTACACCTTC
CAISEETAYGYTF
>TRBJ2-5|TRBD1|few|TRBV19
TGTGCCAGTAGTCGGGACAGGGCGATGTGGGAGACCCAGTACTTC
CASSRDRAMWETQYF
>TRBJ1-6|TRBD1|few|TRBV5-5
TGTGCCAGCAGCCGGACAGGGAGCTCCTATAATTCACCCCTCCACTTT
CASSRTGSSYNSPLHF
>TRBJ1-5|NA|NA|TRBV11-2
TGTGCCAGCAGCGCGCGGGGGAATCAGCCCCAGCATTTT
CASSARGNQPQHF
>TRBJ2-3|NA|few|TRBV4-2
TGTGCCAGCAGCCATATCTCCGATACGCAGTATTTT
CASSHISDTQYF